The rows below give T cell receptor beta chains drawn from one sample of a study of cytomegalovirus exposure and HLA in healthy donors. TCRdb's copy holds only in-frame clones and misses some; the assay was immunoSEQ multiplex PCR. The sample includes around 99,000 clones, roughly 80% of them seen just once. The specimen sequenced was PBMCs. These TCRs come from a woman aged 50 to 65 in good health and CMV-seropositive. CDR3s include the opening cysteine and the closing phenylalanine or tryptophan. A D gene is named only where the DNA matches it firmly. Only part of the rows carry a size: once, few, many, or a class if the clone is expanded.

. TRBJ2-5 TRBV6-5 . CASSYGPETQYF TGTGCCAGCAGTTACGGGCCGGAGACCCAGTACTTC
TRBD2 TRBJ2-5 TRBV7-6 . CASSLFGLAGPETQYF TGTGCCAGCAGCTTATTTGGGCTAGCGGGTCCAGAGACCCAGTACTTC
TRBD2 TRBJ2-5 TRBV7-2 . CASSLGPGRVETQYF TGTGCCAGCAGCTTAGGACCGGGGAGGGTTGAGACCCAGTACTTC
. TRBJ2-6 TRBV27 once CASSYYSSSGANVLTF TGTGCCAGCAGCTATTACAGCAGCTCTGGGGCCAACGTCCTGACTTTC
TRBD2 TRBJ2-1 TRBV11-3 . CASSFGGAYNEQFF TGTGCCAGCAGCTTCGGGGGGGCCTACAATGAGCAGTTCTTC
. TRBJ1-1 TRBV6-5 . CASSYLRGGGSEAFF TGTGCCAGCAGTTACCTGAGGGGAGGAGGGTCTGAAGCTTTCTTT
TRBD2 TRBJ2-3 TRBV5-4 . CASSPGLAGDRGYF TGTGCCAGCAGCCCCGGTCTAGCGGGGGACCGCGGGTATTTT
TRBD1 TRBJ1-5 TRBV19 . CASSLQPGQANQPQHF TGTGCCAGTAGTCTGCAGCCTGGACAGGCTAATCAGCCCCAGCATTTT
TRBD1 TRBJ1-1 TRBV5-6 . CASSLDEGQGASTEAFF TGTGCCAGCAGCTTGGACGAGGGACAGGGGGCTAGCACTGAAGCTTTCTTT
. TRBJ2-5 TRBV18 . CASSPTFGTQETQYF TGTGCCAGCTCACCAACGTTCGGGACACAAGAGACCCAGTACTTC
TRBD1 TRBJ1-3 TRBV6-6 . CASSYSGTGARNTIYF TGTGCCAGCAGTTACTCCGGGACAGGCGCCAGAAACACCATATATTTT
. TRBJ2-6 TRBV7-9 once CATEAGANVLTF TGTGCCACTGAGGCTGGGGCCAACGTCCTGACTTTC
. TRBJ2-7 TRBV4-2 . CASSQEGGLYEQYF TGTGCCAGCAGCCAAGAAGGGGGTCTCTACGAGCAGTACTTC
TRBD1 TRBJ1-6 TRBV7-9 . CSSSPWGQGGNSPLHF TGTTCCAGCAGTCCCTGGGGACAGGGCGGGAATTCACCCCTCCACTTT
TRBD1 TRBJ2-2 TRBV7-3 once CASREGAGTGELFF TGTGCCAGTAGAGAGGGGGCGGGCACCGGGGAGCTGTTTTTT
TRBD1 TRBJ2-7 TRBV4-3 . CASSQGTGDEQYF TGCGCCAGCAGCCAAGGGACAGGGGACGAGCAGTACTTC
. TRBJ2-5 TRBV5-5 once CASSLDGARETQYF TGTGCCAGCAGCTTGGATGGGGCCAGAGAGACCCAGTACTTC
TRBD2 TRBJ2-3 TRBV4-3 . CASSPRGASPTDTQYF TGCGCCAGCAGCCCGCGGGGGGCTAGCCCCACAGATACGCAGTATTTT
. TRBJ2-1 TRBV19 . CASTADSSYNEQFF TGTGCCAGTACCGCGGACAGCTCCTACAATGAGCAGTTCTTC
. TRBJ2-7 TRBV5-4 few CASRVGHRTPYEQYF TGTGCCAGCAGAGTGGGACACCGTACCCCCTACGAGCAGTACTTC
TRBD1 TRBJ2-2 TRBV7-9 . CSSAPPGQGYTGELFF TGTTCCAGCGCCCCCCCGGGACAGGGCTACACCGGGGAGCTGTTTTTT
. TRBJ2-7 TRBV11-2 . CASSLDMRVPYEQYF TGTGCCAGCAGCTTAGATATGAGGGTACCCTACGAGCAGTACTTC
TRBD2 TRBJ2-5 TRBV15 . CATSGLAGIFQETQYF TGTGCCACCAGCGGACTAGCGGGCATCTTCCAAGAGACCCAGTACTTC
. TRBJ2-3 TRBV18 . CASSPPRRASTDTQYF TGTGCCAGCTCACCACCCAGGCGGGCCAGTACAGATACGCAGTATTTT
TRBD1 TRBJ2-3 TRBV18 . CASSSQVTGGPDTQYF TGTGCCAGCTCATCACAGGTGACAGGGGGCCCAGATACGCAGTATTTT
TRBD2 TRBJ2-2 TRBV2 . CASSPPSGMFSYTGELFF TGTGCCAGCAGTCCCCCTAGCGGGATGTTTTCTTACACCGGGGAGCTGTTTTTT
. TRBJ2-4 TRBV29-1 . CSVKQGDKNIQYF TGCAGCGTCAAACAGGGTGACAAAAACATTCAGTACTTC
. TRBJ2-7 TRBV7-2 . CASSPGRMPYEQYF TGTGCCAGCAGCCCAGGGCGGATGCCCTACGAGCAGTACTTC
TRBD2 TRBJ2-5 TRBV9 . CASSPGLAGFQETQYF TGTGCCAGCAGCCCGGGACTAGCGGGGTTCCAAGAGACCCAGTACTTC
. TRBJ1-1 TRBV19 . CASNPRGNTEAFF TGTGCCAGTAATCCCAGGGGGAACACTGAAGCTTTCTTT
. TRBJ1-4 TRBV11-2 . CASSLEAATNEKLFF TGTGCCAGCAGCTTAGAGGCAGCAACTAATGAAAAACTGTTTTTT
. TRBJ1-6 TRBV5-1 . CASSLGSGVNSPLHF TGCGCCAGCAGCTTGGGGTCGGGAGTGAATTCACCCCTCCACTTT
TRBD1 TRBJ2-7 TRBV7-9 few CASSLADRGLYEQYF TGTGCCAGCAGCTTGGCGGACAGGGGGCTCTACGAGCAGTACTTC
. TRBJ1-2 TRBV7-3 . CASSLLGVGGYTF TGTGCCAGCAGCTTACTAGGGGTTGGTGGCTACACCTTC
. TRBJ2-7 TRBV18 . CASSRDNGYEQYF TGTGCCAGCTCCCGGGACAACGGCTACGAGCAGTACTTC
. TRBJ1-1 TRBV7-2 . CASSLGEKNTEAFF TGTGCCAGCAGCTTAGGGGAGAAGAACACTGAAGCTTTCTTT
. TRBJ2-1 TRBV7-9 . CSSSLGGGRVYNEQFF TGTTCCAGCAGCTTAGGGGGGGGGCGGGTCTACAATGAGCAGTTCTTC
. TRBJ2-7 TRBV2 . CASSEMPYEQYF TGTGCCAGCAGTGAAATGCCCTACGAGCAGTACTTC
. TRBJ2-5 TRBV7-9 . CASSSTTGKETQYF TGTGCCAGCAGCTCCACTACAGGGAAAGAGACCCAGTACTTC
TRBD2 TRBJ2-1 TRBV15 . CATSRKLPGLAGGPYNEQFF TGTGCCACCAGCAGAAAATTACCGGGACTAGCGGGGGGGCCTTACAATGAGCAGTTCTTC
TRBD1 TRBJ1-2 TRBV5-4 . CASSLGGQDGGGYTF TGTGCCAGCAGCTTAGGGGGACAGGATGGTGGTGGCTACACCTTC
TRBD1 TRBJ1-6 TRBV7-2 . CASSFLTGLNSPLHF TGTGCCAGCAGCTTCCTGACAGGGCTAAATTCACCCCTCCACTTT
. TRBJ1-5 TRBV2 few CASSALQGNQPQHF TGTGCCAGCAGCGCCCTACAGGGAAATCAGCCCCAGCATTTT
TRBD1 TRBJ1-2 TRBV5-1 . CASSVDHSETGILYGYTF TGCGCCAGCAGCGTGGACCATTCCGAGACAGGGATTCTCTATGGCTACACCTTC
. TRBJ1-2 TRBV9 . CASSVEGGGFWGYTF TGTGCCAGCAGCGTAGAGGGAGGCGGTTTTTGGGGCTACACCTTC
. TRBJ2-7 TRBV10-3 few CAMRGGGASYEQYF TGTGCCATGAGAGGAGGGGGGGCCAGCTACGAGCAGTACTTC
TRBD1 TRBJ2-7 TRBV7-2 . CASSPRQGEQYF TGTGCCAGCAGCCCAAGACAGGGTGAGCAGTACTTC
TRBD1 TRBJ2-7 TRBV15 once CAAGTGSGEQYF TGTGCCGCCGGGACAGGTTCGGGCGAGCAGTACTTC
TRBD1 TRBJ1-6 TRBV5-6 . CASSGDRVDSPLHF TGTGCCAGCAGTGGGGACAGGGTCGATTCACCCCTCCACTTT